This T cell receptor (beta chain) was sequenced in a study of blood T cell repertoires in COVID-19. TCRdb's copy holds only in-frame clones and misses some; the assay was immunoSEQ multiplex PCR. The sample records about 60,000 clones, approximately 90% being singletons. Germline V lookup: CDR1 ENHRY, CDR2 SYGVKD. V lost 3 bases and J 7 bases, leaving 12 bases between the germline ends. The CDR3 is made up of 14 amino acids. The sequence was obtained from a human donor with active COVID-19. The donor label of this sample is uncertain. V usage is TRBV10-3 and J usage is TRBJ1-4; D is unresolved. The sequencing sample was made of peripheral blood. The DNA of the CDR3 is TGTGCCATCAGTGATGGTAGGGAGGGTGAAAAACTGTTTTTT. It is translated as CAISDGREGEKLFF.